What follows are 29 T cell receptor beta chains derived from one specimen sequenced in a study of T cell responses to AZD1222 COVID-19 vaccine. Assay: immunoSEQ multiplex PCR; the TCRdb copy retains only in-frame clones and omits some. The table has 95,000 to 150,000 clones, about nine tenths seen once. The sequencing here drew on peripheral blood, taken 28 days after the second AZD1222 dose. Source of these receptors: an adult who received the AZD1222 COVID-19 vaccine.

The J gene is TRBJ1-1, the V gene TRBV30; D gene uncertain. This CDR3 contains 11 residues. V shed 8 bases and J shed 5 bases, with 12 bases lying between them. CDR1 and CDR2 (germline): GTSNPN, SVGIG (reference sequence). CDR3 sequence reads: CALNPGTEAFF. CDR3 DNA sequence: TGTGCCCTAAACCCCGGGACTGAAGCTTTCTTT.

This clone showed up just once. The chain is built from TRBV10-1 and TRBJ1-3, with D unclear. With 3 bases removed from V and 1 base from J, the gap between germline ends came to 10 bases. CDR1 is WNHNN, CDR2 SYGVQD, per germline (reference sequence). The CDR3 covers 15 residues. The CDR3 here is CASSDGVMSGNTIYF. DNA of the CDR3: TGCGCCAGCAGTGATGGGGTGATGTCTGGAAACACCATATATTTT.

Written as DNA, the CDR3 is TGTGCCAGCAGCCGTTTCAACAGGGGAACTAATGAAAAACTGTTTTTT. Its translation: CASSRFNRGTNEKLFF. The rearrangement links TRBV5-4 to TRBJ1-4; 7 bases fit TRBD1. V lost 4 bases and J lost 1; bases outside the gene matches: 7. Germline V CDR1 and CDR2: SGHNT, YYREEE (reference sequence). This CDR3 contains 16 residues.

The V gene is TRBV4-3, the J gene TRBJ2-7, with a tentative D call TRBD1 (6 bases). The CDR3 totals 15 residues. Trimming removed 1 base at V and 4 bases at J, with 14 bases between. Germline V gene data show CDR1 as LGHNA and CDR2 as YSLEER. CDR3 sequence: CASSQARDKVYEQYF. The DNA for the CDR3 is TGCGCCAGCAGCCAAGCGAGGGACAAGGTGTACGAGCAGTACTTC.

V gene TRBV19 combines with J gene TRBJ1-5; possibly TRBD1 for D (6 bases). The CDR3 loop spans 14 amino acids. Trimming left V 6 bases short and J 6 bases short, with 15 bases between. CDR1 and CDR2 (germline): LNHDA, SQIVND (reference sequence). CDR3 DNA: TGTGCCAGTAGACTGAGGGACATTTTTCAGCCCCAGCATTTT. It translates to CASRLRDIFQPQHF.

This chain links TRBV11-2 with TRBJ2-7, with D uncertain. The CDR3 has 11 amino acids. Germline V gives CDR1 SGHAT, CDR2 FQNNGV. Trimming pared 5 bases from V and 0 bases from J, leaving 2 bases between. As DNA, the CDR3 is TGTGCCAGCAGCACCTCCTACGAGCAGTACTTC. Protein: CASSTSYEQYF.

The chain is built from TRBV6-5 and TRBJ2-1; TRBD2 matches at 10 bases. V was clipped by 7 bases and J by 0 bases; unmatched bases: 3. Germline values: CDR1 MNHEY, CDR2 SVGAGI. The CDR3 is made up of 15 amino acids. The CDR3 protein is CASIRLAGSYNEQFF. The CDR3 bases are TGTGCCAGCATCAGACTAGCGGGCTCCTACAATGAGCAGTTCTTC.

This clone appeared a few times. The chain links TRBV4-1 to TRBJ2-6; D possibly matches TRBD1 or TRBD2 (5 bases each). Trimming removed 2 bases from V and 4 bases from J, with 21 bases in between. Germline V gene sequence: CDR1 MGHRA, CDR2 YSYEKL. The CDR3 is 19 residues long. CDR3 DNA: TGCGCCAGCAGCCAACCGAAGGGGAGAGACTCTCTGGGGGCCAACGTCCTGACTTTC. Translation: CASSQPKGRDSLGANVLTF.

The chain combines TRBV24-1 with TRBJ2-1; possible D gene TRBD2, 5 bases. The ends were cut back, 3 bases at V and 0 bases at J, with 11 bases in the middle. The CDR3 extends over 16 amino acids. The germline V gene has CDR1 KGHDR and CDR2 SFDVKD. The CDR3 loop is CATSDRSASSYNEQFF. CDR3 in DNA: TGTGCCACCAGTGATCGTAGCGCAAGCTCCTACAATGAGCAGTTCTTC.

This clone was seen a few times. The V call is TRBV23-1, the J call TRBJ2-6; D unclear. TRBV23-1 is filed as an ORF, its function uncertain. V was shortened by 4 bases and J by 0 bases, with 16 bases between the two germline ends. CDR3 length: 18 residues. Here the CDR3 DNA reads TGCGCCAGCAGTCTTAACAAAGGCACTCTCTCTGGGGCCAACGTCCTGACTTTC. It translates to CASSLNKGTLSGANVLTF.

V gene TRBV5-1 combines with J gene TRBJ1-4; no firm D call. The V end was cut by 0 bases, the J end by 1 base, with 7 bases between. Germline V gives CDR1 SGHRS, CDR2 YFSETQ. The CDR3 length is 15 residues. The CDR3 sequence: CASSLAMGTNEKLFF. Here the CDR3 DNA reads TGCGCCAGCAGCTTGGCCATGGGAACTAATGAAAAACTGTTTTTT. The full variable domain, in which reference TRBV5-1 and TRBJ1-4 provide the parts outside the CDR3, is KAGVTQTPRYLIKTRGQQVTLSCSPISGHRSVSWYQQTPGQGLQFLFEYFSETQRNKGNFPGRFSGRQFSNSRSEMNVSTLELGDSALYLCASSLAMGTNEKLFFGSGTQLSVL.

This rearrangement joins TRBV9 to TRBJ2-3; D is possibly TRBD2 (6 bases). Trimming shortened V by 0 bases and J by 1 base, and 15 bases separated the two germline ends. The CDR3 loop spans 17 amino acids. CDR1 and CDR2 (germline): SGDLS, YYNGEE. In DNA form, the CDR3 reads TGTGCCAGCAGCGTAGAGCGTTCGCGGGGCGGCACAGATACGCAGTATTTT. Encoded protein: CASSVERSRGGTDTQYF.

This clone appeared a single time. The chain combines TRBV27 with TRBJ1-2; D is unresolved. The CDR3 has 13 residues. V was pared by 6 bases and J by 3 bases, with 11 bases between. Germline V CDR1 and CDR2: MNHEY, SMNVEV (reference sequence). In nucleotides, the CDR3 is TGTGCCAGCAGATTCTTCCAGGACTATGGCTACACCTTC. It encodes CASRFFQDYGYTF.

V usage is TRBV5-1 and J usage is TRBJ2-1; no clear D gene. Trimming left V 4 bases short and J 1 base short, with 3 bases between. Germline V gene data show CDR1 as SGHRS and CDR2 as YFSETQ. The CDR3 is 12 amino acids. CDR3 in DNA: TGCGCCAGCAGCCCTTCCTACAATGAGCAGTTCTTC. It encodes CASSPSYNEQFF.

This clone showed up just a few times. The chain carries TRBV7-3 and TRBJ2-3, with a tentative D call TRBD1 (6 bases). V shed 2 bases and J shed 0 bases, with 12 bases lying between them. Germline CDR1 SGHTA, CDR2 FQGTGA. The CDR3 sequence is 16 residues long. DNA of the CDR3: TGTGCCAGCAGCTTACGCTCAACAGGGAGCACAGATACGCAGTATTTT. Its translation is CASSLRSTGSTDTQYF.

The chain uses TRBV3-1 (or the pseudogene TRBV3-2) and TRBJ1-2; D not resolved. The CDR3 sequence is 14 residues long. The V gene lost 4 bases and the J gene lost 4 bases, with 13 bases spanning the gap. Germline CDR1 reads LGHDT; CDR2 reads YNNKEL (reference sequence). The CDR3 loop reads CASSPHPATYGYTF. The CDR3 bases are TGTGCCAGCAGCCCGCATCCAGCGACCTATGGCTACACCTTC.

The chain recombines TRBV2 with TRBJ2-7; D possibly uses TRBD1 or TRBD2 (5 bases each). The germline V and J ends were trimmed by 4 bases and 2 bases, with 12 bases remaining between them. Germline V gene data show CDR1 as SNHLY and CDR2 as FYNNEI. The CDR3 loop spans 14 amino acids. CDR3 coding DNA: TGTGCCAGCAGTGTCGGGGCGCTCCCCTACGAGCAGTACTTC. It yields the protein CASSVGALPYEQYF. Looking up the rest from reference TRBV2 and TRBJ2-7 gives the full variable domain: EPEVTQTPSHQVTQMGQEVILRCVPISNHLYFYWYRQILGQKVEFLVSFYNNEISEKSEIFDDQFSVERPDGSNFTLKIRSTKLEDSAMYFCASSVGALPYEQYFGPGTRLTVT.

This clone was observed once. The chain joins TRBV5-6 to TRBJ1-6, with 9 positions matching TRBD1. After removal of 4 bases from V and 8 bases from J, the junction contained 10 bases not matched to a gene. Germline V gene data show CDR1 as SGHDT and CDR2 as YYEEEE. The CDR3 has 16 residues. The CDR3 DNA reads TGTGCCAGCAGCCCTGGGACAGGGATCGCGGATTCACCCCTCCACTTT. This sequence encodes CASSPGTGIADSPLHF. Supplemented by reference TRBV5-6 and TRBJ1-6, the full variable domain reads DAGVTQSPTHLIKTRGQQVTLRCSPKSGHDTVSWYQQALGQGPQFIFQYYEEEERQRGNFPDRFSGHQFPNYSSELNVNALLLGDSALYLCASSPGTGIADSPLHFGNGTRLTVT.

The chain carries TRBV7-2 and TRBJ1-4; D uncertain. Germline V gene lookup returns CDR1 SGHTA and CDR2 FQGNSA. The length of the CDR3 is 15 residues. Trimming removed 2 bases at V and 7 bases at J, with 14 bases between. The CDR3 bases are TGTGCCAGCAGCTTATGGGGTCGAGGTATTGAAAAACTGTTTTTT. Its translation is CASSLWGRGIEKLFF.

The rearrangement joins TRBV3-1 (or the pseudogene TRBV3-2) to TRBJ1-4; the D gene is possibly TRBD1 (5 bases). V dropped 4 bases and J dropped 10 bases, with 16 bases sitting between them. The V gene's germline CDR1 is LGHDT and CDR2 YNNKEL (reference sequence). This CDR3 contains 14 residues. CDR3 DNA sequence: TGTGCCAGCAGCCGTCATGAAGACAGAGGAAAACTGTTTTTT. This codes for CASSRHEDRGKLFF.

This clone was observed a handful of times. The chain is built from TRBV2 and TRBJ1-5, with 11 bases aligning to TRBD1. In germline, CDR1 is SNHLY, CDR2 FYNNEI. V shed 6 bases, J shed 7 bases, and the junction held 8 bases outside the gene matches. The CDR3 totals 15 residues. CDR3 in amino acids: CASRSDRGRGQPQHF. The CDR3, as DNA: TGTGCCAGCAGGTCGGACAGGGGGCGCGGACAGCCCCAGCATTTT.

V is TRBV5-4 and J is TRBJ2-3; TRBD2 is a possible D gene (6 bases). V was cut by 2 bases and J by 0 bases, with 10 bases left in between. The germline gives CDR1 SGHNT, CDR2 YYREEE (reference sequence). The CDR3 is made up of 15 amino acids. CDR3 sequence reads: CASSFLGGSTDTQYF. The CDR3 coding sequence is TGTGCCAGCAGCTTTCTCGGGGGTAGCACAGATACGCAGTATTTT.

This chain uses TRBV20-1 with TRBJ2-5, with a tentative D call TRBD2 (7 bases). The CDR3 has 14 residues. Trimming left V 3 bases short and J 1 base short, with 12 bases between. Per the germline V gene, CDR1 is DFQATT and CDR2 is SNEGSKA (reference sequence). The CDR3 nucleotides read TGCAGTGCTAGTTGGGCGGGGGCCCAAGAGACCCAGTACTTC. As protein: CSASWAGAQETQYF.

The gene calls are TRBV4-2 and TRBJ2-2; 13 bases align to TRBD2. This CDR3 contains 16 residues. CDR1 and CDR2 (germline): LGHNA, YNFKEQ. J was trimmed by 10 bases and V by 4 bases; bases with no gene match: 9. Written as DNA, the CDR3 is TGTGCCAGCAGCCTGGGACTAGCGGGGACGGGCGCGGAGCTGTTTTTT. Amino acid sequence: CASSLGLAGTGAELFF.

J is TRBJ1-2 and V is TRBV28, with 8 bases lining up with TRBD1. Trimming removed 6 bases from V and 3 bases from J; junction bases left unmatched: 15. Per germline, CDR1 MDHEN and CDR2 SYDVKM. This CDR3 is built from 17 residues. CDR3 in DNA: TGTGCCAGCAGGACCGGCCTAGGGACAGGAGCCTACTATGGCTACACCTTC. It is translated as CASRTGLGTGAYYGYTF.

V usage is TRBV27 and J usage is TRBJ1-2, with D perhaps matching TRBD1 (5 bases). V gave up 5 bases and J gave up 3 bases, with 13 bases separating them. The germline gives CDR1 MNHEY, CDR2 SMNVEV (reference sequence). The CDR3 loop spans 14 amino acids. The chain's CDR3 is CASSPQTAYYGYTF. The DNA of the CDR3 is TGTGCCAGCAGTCCGCAGACAGCATACTATGGCTACACCTTC.

This clone has only one observation. The CDR3 protein is CASSQSRQGQGVRNEQFF. CDR3 bases: TGTGCCAGCAGCCAATCCCGTCAGGGACAGGGGGTTCGCAATGAGCAGTTCTTC. The chain recombines TRBV14 with TRBJ2-1, with TRBD1 matching over 11 bases. The CDR3 has 18 residues. Germline CDR1 is SGHDN and CDR2 is FVKESK. With V trimmed by 2 bases and J by 6 bases, 12 bases remained unmatched.

The table lists this clone with a few counts. The chain uses TRBV7-2 and TRBJ1-1; no definite D call. The germline V and J ends were trimmed by 4 bases and 8 bases, with 20 bases remaining between them. CDR3 length: 15 amino acids. Looked up from germline, CDR1 is SGHTA and CDR2 is FQGNSA. CDR3: CASSSRLSPLPEAFF. The CDR3 DNA follows: TGTGCCAGCAGCTCCCGACTTTCCCCCCTCCCGGAAGCTTTCTTT. Combining the CDR3 with reference TRBV7-2 and TRBJ1-1 gives the whole variable domain GAGVSQSPSNKVTEKGKDVELRCDPISGHTALYWYRQSLGQGLEFLIYFQGNSAPDKSGLPSDRFSAERTGGSVSTLTIQRTQQEDSAVYLCASSSRLSPLPEAFFGQGTRLTVV.

The V and J genes are TRBV28 and TRBJ2-2, with 11 bases identical to TRBD2. V lost 5 bases and J lost 5; bases outside the gene matches: 10. This CDR3 is 17 amino acids long. Germline V lookup: CDR1 MDHEN, CDR2 SYDVKM. CDR3 sequence (DNA): TGTGCCAGCAGTCCACATAGCGGGGGGGCCGGTACCGGGGAGCTGTTTTTT. Residues: CASSPHSGGAGTGELFF. Complete variable domain (other parts from reference TRBV28 and TRBJ2-2): DVKVTQSSRYLVKRTGEKVFLECVQDMDHENMFWYRQDPGLGLRLIYFSYDVKMKEKGDIPEGYSVSREKKERFSLILESASTNQTSMYLCASSPHSGGAGTGELFFGEGSRLTVL.